One sample yielded the 5 T cell receptor beta chains listed below, sequenced in a study of beta chain features in type 1 diabetes. The entirety of the isolated RNA underwent reverse transcription, so expressed TCRB transcripts were sequenced. Generated by immunoSEQ multiplex PCR, the TCRdb table keeps only in-frame clones and is missing some. The sample holds fewer than 400,000 clones, roughly 8% seen once. The sample was central memory CD4+ T cells from blood. These receptor sequences come from a woman aged 18-30 years in good health.

In its sample, this clone was seen many times. This CDR3 is also generated by other DNA sequences in the sample. The chain uses TRBV29-1 and TRBJ2-7, with 9 bases aligning to TRBD2. V shed 6 bases, J shed 0 bases, and the junction held 6 bases outside the gene matches. The CDR3 covers 14 residues. Per the germline V gene, CDR1 is SQVTM and CDR2 is ANQGSEA. This chain's CDR3 is CSVRTSASSYEQYF. The CDR3 DNA reads as TGCAGCGTGCGGACTAGCGCGAGCTCCTACGAGCAGTACTTC.

This clone occurred a few times. The chain joins TRBV28 to TRBJ1-5; maybe TRBD1 (5 bases). The CDR3 runs to 12 residues. V shed 6 bases and J shed 12 bases, with 15 bases lying between them. The germline CDR1 and CDR2 sequences are MDHEN and SYDVKM. CDR3 protein: CASRNPGTFQHF. In nucleotides, the CDR3 is TGTGCCAGCAGAAACCCCGGGACGTTCCAGCATTTT.

This clone was detected only a few times. A far larger clone differs by one base, so this is likely a read error. The chain recombines TRBV29-1 with TRBJ2-7; 8 nucleotides match TRBD2. The CDR3 extends over 14 amino acids. In germline, CDR1 is SQVTM, CDR2 ANQGSEA. With V trimmed by 6 bases and J by 7 bases, 14 bases remained unmatched. The CDR3 here is CSVPRTSYGDEQYF. CDR3 DNA sequence: TGCAGCGTCCCCCGGACTAGCTATGGCGATGAGCAGTACTTC.

This clone has only a few counts. This sequence joins TRBV18 and TRBJ2-4, with 7 nucleotides matching TRBD2. The CDR3 is 13 amino acids. The germline gives CDR1 KGHSH, CDR2 LQKENI. Losses at the gene ends were 2 bases for V and 5 bases for J; bases not matched to a gene: 0. The CDR3 loop reads CASSPGGENIQYF. CDR3 coding DNA: TGTGCCAGCTCACCAGGGGGGGAAAACATTCAGTACTTC.

CDR3 coding DNA: TGCGCCAGCAGCCAAGAGTTAGCGGAGACCCAGTACTTC. Translating it yields CASSQELAETQYF. V usage is TRBV4-1 and J usage is TRBJ2-5; D is possibly TRBD2 (5 bases). The CDR3 spans 13 residues. V dropped 0 bases and J dropped 5 bases, with 7 bases sitting between them. CDR1 is MGHRA, CDR2 YSYEKL, per germline.